This T cell receptor (beta chain) was identified in a study of T cell responses to AZD1222 COVID-19 vaccine. Study-level background: Both about-4-week and about-12-week second-dose recipients were combined.

Points from the study as a whole: Two AZD1222 administrations were followed by greater Spike-specific TCR breadth and depth. There were mostly white British donors and more females than males, and clonal diversity was possibly underestimated.

Germline assignment: CDR1 SGDLS and CDR2 YYNGEE. CDR3 length: 14 residues. Trimming took off 0 bases at V and 7 bases at J, with 11 bases between the two ends. About this clone itself: The antigen is not known.

Sequenced by immunoSEQ multiplex PCR; TCRdb stores in-frame clones only, minus some. The sample contains roughly 110,000 clones, roughly 90% of which appear only once. The rearrangement joins TRBV9 to TRBJ2-1; D might be TRBD2 (5 bases). Here the sequenced sample was peripheral blood, taken on day 0 of AZD1222 vaccination. The receptor was isolated from an adult in good health. For the CDR3, the DNA is TGTGCCAGCAGCGTAGGGGAGTTAATGAATGAGCAGTTCTTC. It is translated as CASSVGELMNEQFF. The variable domain in full, completed from reference TRBV9 and TRBJ2-1, reads DSGVTQTPKHLITATGQRVTLRCSPRSGDLSVYWYQQSLDQGLQFLIQYYNGEERAKGNILERFSAQQFPDLHSELNLSSLELGDSALYFCASSVGELMNEQFFGPGTRLTVL.